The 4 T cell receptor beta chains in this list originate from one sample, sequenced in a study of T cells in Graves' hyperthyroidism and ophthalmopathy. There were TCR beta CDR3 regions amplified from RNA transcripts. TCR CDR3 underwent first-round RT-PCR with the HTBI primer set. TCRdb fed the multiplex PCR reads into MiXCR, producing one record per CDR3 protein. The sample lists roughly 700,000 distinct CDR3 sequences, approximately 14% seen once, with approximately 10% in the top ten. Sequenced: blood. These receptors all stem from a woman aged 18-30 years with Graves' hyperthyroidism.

The chain's CDR3 is CATSDSTSREREQFF. CDR3 DNA: TGTGCCACCAGTGATTCTACTAGTCGCGAGCGGGAGCAGTTCTTC. V gene TRBV24-1 combines with J gene TRBJ2-1; D perhaps matches TRBD2 (5 bases). Per the germline V gene, CDR1 is KGHDR and CDR2 is SFDVKD. The V and J ends lost 2 bases and 10 bases respectively, with 17 bases between them. CDR3 length: 15 amino acids.

The CDR3 DNA reads TGTGCCAGCAGTTTCGGGGGACATAGCAATCAGCCCCAGCATTTT. Its translation: CASSFGGHSNQPQHF. The genes are TRBV27 and TRBJ1-5; TRBD1 might be the D (6 bases). Trimming cost V 3 bases and J 0 bases, with 9 bases left between them. This CDR3 spans 15 amino acids. The germline gives CDR1 MNHEY, CDR2 SMNVEV (reference sequence).

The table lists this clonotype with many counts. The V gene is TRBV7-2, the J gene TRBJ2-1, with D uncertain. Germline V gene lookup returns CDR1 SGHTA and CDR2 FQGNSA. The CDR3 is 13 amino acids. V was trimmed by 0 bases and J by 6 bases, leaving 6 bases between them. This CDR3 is CASSLAGSNEQFF. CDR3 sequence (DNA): TGTGCCAGCAGCTTAGCGGGTAGCAATGAGCAGTTCTTC.

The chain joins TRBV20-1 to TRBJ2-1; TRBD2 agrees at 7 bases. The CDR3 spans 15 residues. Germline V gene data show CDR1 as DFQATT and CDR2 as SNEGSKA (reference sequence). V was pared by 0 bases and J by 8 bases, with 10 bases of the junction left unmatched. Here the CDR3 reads CSARDPSSGSYEQFF. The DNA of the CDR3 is TGCAGTGCTAGAGACCCGTCTAGCGGAAGCTATGAGCAGTTCTTC.